This paragraph reports one TCR beta chain. Germline CDR1 and CDR2: SEHNR and FQNEAQ (reference sequence). The CDR3 has 17 residues. The germline V and J ends were trimmed by 1 base and 1 base, with 16 bases remaining between them. This sample stems from a study of control samples from healthy donors and cancer patients. Data came from immunoSEQ multiplex PCR; TCRdb stores just in-frame clones and leaves some out. Of fewer than 85,000 clones in the sample, approximately 90% were seen once. The chain couples TRBV7-9 to TRBJ1-1, with D possibly TRBD1 on 6 matching bases. The specimen sequenced was blood. The source of this sequence is a man aged 45-65 years in good health. The CDR3 bases are TGTGCCAGCAGCTTAGGCGGACAGCTCCTTGGGAACACTGAAGCTTTCTTT. Residues: CASSLGGQLLGNTEAFF.